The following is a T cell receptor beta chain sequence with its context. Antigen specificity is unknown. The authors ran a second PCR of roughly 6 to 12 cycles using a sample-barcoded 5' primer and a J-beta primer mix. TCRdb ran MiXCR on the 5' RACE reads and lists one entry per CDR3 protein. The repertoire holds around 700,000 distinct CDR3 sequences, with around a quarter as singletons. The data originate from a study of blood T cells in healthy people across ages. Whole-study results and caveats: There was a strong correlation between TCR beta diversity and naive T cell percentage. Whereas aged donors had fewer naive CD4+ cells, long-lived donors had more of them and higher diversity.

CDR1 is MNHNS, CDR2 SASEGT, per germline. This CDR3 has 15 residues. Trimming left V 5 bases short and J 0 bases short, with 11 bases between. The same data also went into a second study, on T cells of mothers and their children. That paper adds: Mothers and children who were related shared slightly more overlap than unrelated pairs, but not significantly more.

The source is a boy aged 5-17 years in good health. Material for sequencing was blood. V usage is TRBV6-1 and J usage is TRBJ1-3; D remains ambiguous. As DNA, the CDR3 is TGTGCCAGCAGTTTATCAGGCCTCTCTGGAAACACCATATATTTT. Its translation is CASSLSGLSGNTIYF.